This entry lists 18 T cell receptor beta chains sequenced from one sample in a study of blood T cell repertoires in COVID-19. Assay: immunoSEQ multiplex PCR; the TCRdb copy retains only in-frame clones and omits some. The sample yields over 150,000 clones, about 82% seen once. The sample was peripheral blood. The receptors come from a man aged 50 to 59 with active or convalescent COVID-19.

The chain combines TRBV25-1 with TRBJ1-4; the D is unclear. Deletions cut 7 bases from V and 6 bases from J, with 15 bases between. The CDR3 runs to 14 residues. Per germline, CDR1 MGHDK and CDR2 SYGVNS. DNA of the CDR3: TGTGCCAGCAACAAAGCGGGGTTGGATGAAAAACTGTTTTTT. It encodes CASNKAGLDEKLFF.

CDR3: CASSEVHSYGYTF. CDR3 nucleotide sequence: TGTGCCAGCAGTGAAGTACACAGTTATGGCTACACCTTC. This chain joins TRBV6-1 and TRBJ1-2; D uncertain. The V and J ends lost 1 base and 5 bases respectively, with 8 bases between them. Germline CDR1 reads MNHNS; CDR2 reads SASEGT. The CDR3 loop spans 13 amino acids.

This rearrangement joins TRBV2 to TRBJ1-5; 9 bases match TRBD1. This CDR3 has 14 amino acids. Germline-derived CDR1 and CDR2 are SNHLY and FYNNEI. V trimming: 8 bases; J trimming: 3 bases; junction bases outside the gene matches: 5. The chain's CDR3 is CASRDRDPNQPQHF. The CDR3 region has the DNA TGTGCCAGCCGGGACAGGGACCCCAATCAGCCCCAGCATTTT.

V is TRBV28 and J is TRBJ1-6, with 8 bases identical to TRBD1. The V and J ends lost 2 bases and 9 bases, in that order; junction bases with no gene match: 3. The CDR3 consists of 14 residues. Germline CDR1 reads MDHEN; CDR2 reads SYDVKM. The CDR3 sequence is CASSLTGGFSPLHF. The DNA of the CDR3 is TGTGCCAGCAGTTTAACAGGGGGGTTTTCACCCCTCCACTTT. Filled out from reference TRBV28 and TRBJ1-6, the complete variable domain reads DVKVTQSSRYLVKRTGEKVFLECVQDMDHENMFWYRQDPGLGLRLIYFSYDVKMKEKGDIPEGYSVSREKKERFSLILESASTNQTSMYLCASSLTGGFSPLHFGNGTRLTVT.

The chain links TRBV9 to TRBJ2-1, with D possibly matching TRBD2 (6 bases). Germline V gene lookup returns CDR1 SGDLS and CDR2 YYNGEE. The CDR3 covers 16 residues. V was trimmed by 3 bases and J by 7 bases, leaving 20 bases between them. This chain's CDR3 is CASSARTSREGNEQFF. The CDR3 DNA reads as TGTGCCAGCAGCGCACGAACTAGCCGAGAAGGGAATGAGCAGTTCTTC.

In this sample, this clone turned up once. The CDR3 is CAGSGTDYEQYF. The CDR3 DNA is TGTGCCGGTAGCGGGACGGATTACGAGCAGTACTTC. V usage is TRBV2 and J usage is TRBJ2-7; the match to TRBD2 covers 8 bases. The CDR3 runs to 12 residues. Unmatched junction bases numbered 7, after V lost 11 bases and J lost 4 bases. Germline V CDR1 and CDR2: SNHLY, FYNNEI.

The chain links TRBV20-1 to TRBJ1-1, with D maybe TRBD1 (5 bases). CDR3 length: 11 amino acids. The V gene lost 2 bases and the J gene lost 7 bases, with 8 bases spanning the gap. Germline V lookup: CDR1 DFQATT, CDR2 SNEGSKA (reference sequence). The CDR3 protein is CSARPQVEAFF. CDR3 coding DNA: TGCAGTGCTAGACCACAGGTTGAAGCTTTCTTT.

The chain is built from TRBV10-3 and TRBJ1-1; perhaps TRBD1 as D (5 bases). The CDR3 contains 14 residues. Germline V gene sequence: CDR1 ENHRY, CDR2 SYGVKD. V shed 10 bases and J shed 1 base, with 16 bases lying between them. CDR3 DNA: TGTGCCACCGAGGCAGGGTACCAGAACACTGAAGCTTTCTTT. Protein sequence: CATEAGYQNTEAFF.

The rearrangement links TRBV7-9 to TRBJ2-2, with TRBD1 matching 8 bases. V trimming: 10 bases; J trimming: 5 bases; junction bases outside the gene matches: 21. Per germline, CDR1 SEHNR and CDR2 FQNEAQ (reference sequence). The CDR3 totals 18 residues. CDR3 sequence: CAIIRVPGGHGSTGELFF. The CDR3 nucleotides read TGTGCCATTATCAGGGTTCCAGGGGGCCATGGGTCTACCGGGGAGCTGTTTTTT.

The chain couples TRBV14 to TRBJ1-2; no clear D gene. The CDR3 totals 15 residues. The ends were cut back, 4 bases at V and 6 bases at J, with 18 bases in the middle. Germline-derived CDR1 and CDR2 are SGHDN and FVKESK. Written as DNA, the CDR3 is TGTGCCAGCAGCCCTCAACAGACTAAAGGCCATGGCTACACCTTC. Translation gives CASSPQQTKGHGYTF.

This clone was counted a few times. J is TRBJ2-7 and V is TRBV3-1 (or the pseudogene TRBV3-2), with TRBD1 matching over 8 bases. V shed 1 base, J shed 0 bases, and the junction held 2 bases outside the gene matches. Germline V lookup: CDR1 LGHDT, CDR2 YNNKEL (reference sequence). The CDR3 extends over 15 amino acids. The CDR3 is CASSQGRGLSYEQYF. CDR3 nucleotides: TGTGCCAGCAGCCAAGGCAGGGGGCTCTCCTACGAGCAGTACTTC.

The rearrangement joins TRBV4-2 to TRBJ2-1; D remains ambiguous. Germline-derived CDR1 and CDR2 are LGHNA and YNFKEQ. This CDR3 is built from 15 residues. V was cut by 1 base and J by 12 bases, with 19 bases left in between. The CDR3 reads CASSQVSTSRNRQFF. The CDR3 DNA follows: TGTGCCAGCAGCCAAGTCTCCACTTCCAGAAACAGGCAGTTCTTC.

The table lists this clone with a count of one. V and J are TRBV7-9 and TRBJ1-6; the D gene is possibly TRBD1 (5 bases). Germline V gives CDR1 SEHNR, CDR2 FQNEAQ (reference sequence). The V end was cut by 1 base, the J end by 2 bases, with 12 bases between. This CDR3 region has 17 residues. The CDR3 nucleotides are TGTGCCAGCAGCTTAGATCTGGGGCGCGCCTATAATTCACCCCTCCACTTT. Translated, it gives CASSLDLGRAYNSPLHF.

V usage is TRBV7-8 and J usage is TRBJ1-5, with D perhaps TRBD1 (6 bases). CDR1 SGHVS and CDR2 FQNEAQ come from the germline V gene. The V and J ends lost 5 bases and 6 bases respectively, with 11 bases between them. The CDR3 is 13 amino acids. CDR3 coding DNA: TGTGCCAGCAGCCAAAACAGGGCTCAGCCCCAGCATTTT. This gives the protein CASSQNRAQPQHF. The full variable domain, rest sourced from reference TRBV7-8 and TRBJ1-5, is GAGVSQSPRYKVAKRGQDVALRCDPISGHVSLFWYQQALGQGPEFLTYFQNEAQLDKSGLPSDRFFAERPEGSVSTLKIQRTQQEDSAVYLCASSQNRAQPQHFGDGTRLSIL.

The chain employs TRBV7-9 and TRBJ2-6; D might be TRBD1 (5 bases). There are 15 residues in the CDR3. The V gene's germline CDR1 is SEHNR and CDR2 FQNEAQ (reference sequence). The V end was cut by 3 bases, the J end by 2 bases, with 8 bases between. The CDR3 loop reads CASSFQGTGANVLTF. The DNA for the CDR3 is TGTGCCAGCAGCTTCCAGGGCACTGGGGCCAACGTCCTGACTTTC.

As to this clone: Other DNA sequences in this sample translate to the same CDR3. This chain uses TRBV24-1 with TRBJ1-5; 7 bases match TRBD1. J lost 0 bases, V lost 3 bases, and 1 base had no gene match. Germline V gives CDR1 KGHDR, CDR2 SFDVKD. The length of the CDR3 is 15 residues. The CDR3 loop reads CATSDRQGSNQPQHF. The CDR3 nucleotides read TGTGCCACCAGTGATAGACAGGGTAGCAATCAGCCCCAGCATTTT.

The chain joins TRBV19 to TRBJ2-3; 8 nucleotides agree with TRBD2. V lost 5 bases, J lost 5 bases, and 6 bases stayed unmatched. CDR1 LNHDA and CDR2 SQIVND come from the germline V gene (reference sequence). The CDR3 is 14 amino acids. CDR3 bases: TGTGCCAGTAGTTCGAGCGGGAGCCGAGATACGCAGTATTTT. This encodes CASSSSGSRDTQYF.

This clone has just a few counts. This sequence joins TRBV11-3 and TRBJ2-7, with 9 bases that match TRBD2. Per germline, CDR1 SGHNT and CDR2 YENEEA. The ends lost 1 base at V and 3 bases at J; junction bases unmatched: 1. The CDR3 length is 14 residues. The chain's CDR3 is CASSLGTSVYEQYF. In DNA, the CDR3 is TGTGCCAGCAGCTTAGGGACTAGCGTCTACGAGCAGTACTTC. The full variable domain, rest sourced from reference TRBV11-3 and TRBJ2-7, is EAGVVQSPRYKIIEKKQPVAFWCNPISGHNTLYWYLQNLGQGPELLIRYENEEAVDDSQLPKDRFSAERLKGVDSTLKIQPAELGDSAVYLCASSLGTSVYEQYFGPGTRLTVT.